This T cell receptor beta chain was sequenced during a study of siplizumab effects on memory and regulatory T cells. Cells of the mixed lymphocyte reaction were cocultured at 37 degrees C for about six days. Clones were sequenced by immunoSEQ multiplex PCR, and TCRdb holds only the in-frame ones, with some missing. Of 5,000 to 6,000 clones in the sample, 45% to 50% were seen once. Points on this clone: Its specificity is not known.

Specimen: CFSE-low (dividing) CD8+ T cells sorted from an allogeneic mixed lymphocyte reaction. The sequence was collected from a human donor in good health; the cells came from an allogeneic mixed lymphocyte reaction. Some clones in this sample may be carry-over from other donors' samples.

CDR3 in DNA: TGTGCCAGCAGTTTAGAATGGGGCGGGCCTGAAGCTTTCTTT. Residues: CASSLEWGGPEAFF. The chain joins TRBV27 to TRBJ1-1, with D possibly being TRBD1 (5 bases). V was clipped by 2 bases and J by 6 bases, with 13 bases between them. The CDR3 extends over 14 amino acids. CDR1 and CDR2 (germline): MNHEY, SMNVEV (reference sequence).